The clone carrying this T cell receptor beta chain has a single count. Some clones are missing from TCRdb's copy, which holds only in-frame ones; the method was immunoSEQ multiplex PCR. The sample holds approximately 49,000 clones; nearly 90% are singletons and the top ten take under 6.5%. This entry is derived from a study of T cell changes during pregnancy in multiple sclerosis. The V gene lost 7 bases and the J gene lost 0 bases, with 13 bases spanning the gap. The CDR3 is 15 amino acids. The V gene's germline CDR1 is MNHEY and CDR2 SVGAGI. The TCR originated in a female donor in good health, enrolled as a control in a pregnancy study. This sample comprised peripheral blood, obtained after pregnancy. V and J are TRBV6-5 and TRBJ2-1; D possibly corresponds to TRBD1 (6 bases). The CDR3 here is CASNPTGSSYNEQFF. Here the CDR3 DNA reads TGTGCCAGCAACCCCACAGGGTCCTCCTACAATGAGCAGTTCTTC.